What follows are 10 T cell receptor beta chains derived from one specimen sequenced in a study of OX40 agonist ivuxolimab in advanced cancers. Repertoires were generated with immunoSEQ multiplex PCR, while TCRdb's copy carries only in-frame clones and drops some. Of under 100,000 clones listed, under 90% are singletons. Sequenced here: CD4+ or CD8+ T cells sorted from blood, sampled in a trial of the OX40 agonist ivuxolimab. Receptor source: an adult with an advanced solid tumor such as melanoma, head and neck, liver or kidney cancer.

The rearrangement links TRBV7-9 to TRBJ2-7; D call uncertain. V was pared by 6 bases and J by 0 bases, with 15 bases between. The CDR3 length is 15 residues. Germline V gene lookup returns CDR1 SEHNR and CDR2 FQNEAQ (reference sequence). The CDR3 coding sequence is TGTGCCAGCAGGTCTGACCCTAGGCCCTCCTACGAGCAGTACTTC. It is translated as CASRSDPRPSYEQYF.

This sequence joins TRBV20-1 and TRBJ1-1; tentatively, D is TRBD1 (6 bases). The CDR3 has 11 residues. In germline, CDR1 is DFQATT, CDR2 SNEGSKA (reference sequence). V lost 8 bases, J lost 4 bases, and 11 bases lay in between. This CDR3 reads CSSRGPTEAFF. For the CDR3, the DNA is TGCAGTTCTCGGGGGCCCACTGAAGCTTTCTTT.

The chain combines TRBV19 with TRBJ2-3, with D possibly matching TRBD2 (6 bases). The CDR3 length is 13 residues. Deletions cut 6 bases from V and 4 bases from J, with 11 bases between. Germline-derived CDR1 and CDR2 are LNHDA and SQIVND (reference sequence). In nucleotides, the CDR3 is TGTGCCAGTAGGGAGCGGGCTGCAGATACGCAGTATTTT. It is translated as CASRERAADTQYF.

V and J are TRBV11-2 and TRBJ2-1, with TRBD1 matching 9 bases. The CDR3 is 16 residues long. Germline loops: CDR1 SGHAT, CDR2 FQNNGV. With 6 bases clipped from V and 2 bases from J, the junction kept 8 bases outside the gene matches. The CDR3, as DNA: TGTGCCAGCAGGGAAAGGACAGGGGAAGCCTACAATGAGCAGTTCTTC. This gives the protein CASRERTGEAYNEQFF.

The chain is built from TRBV5-5 and TRBJ2-1; 8 positions match TRBD1. V gave up 4 bases and J gave up 7 bases; unmatched junction bases: 7. The CDR3 extends over 14 amino acids. Germline-derived CDR1 and CDR2 are SGHKS and YYEKEE (reference sequence). For the CDR3, the DNA is TGTGCCAGCAGCACGTCGGACAGGGTAAATGAGCAGTTCTTC. This translates into CASSTSDRVNEQFF.

This clone occurred once. The chain has TRBV6-1 and TRBJ1-1; D is ambiguous. Looked up from germline, CDR1 is MNHNS and CDR2 is SASEGT. Trimming stripped 6 bases from V and 3 bases from J, with 11 bases between. The CDR3 runs to 13 residues. As DNA, the CDR3 is TGTGCCAGCAGCAACAGTTGGGACACTGAAGCTTTCTTT. Its translation is CASSNSWDTEAFF.

CDR3 residues: CASSPIQGAIPDTEAFF. DNA for the CDR3: TGTGCCAGCTCACCTATACAGGGGGCCATACCCGACACTGAAGCTTTCTTT. V and J are TRBV18 and TRBJ1-1, with TRBD1 matching 9 bases. Trimming took 3 bases from V and 3 from J; bases not matched to a gene: 11. This CDR3 comprises 17 residues. Germline CDR1 is KGHSH and CDR2 is LQKENI.

The chain employs TRBV11-2 and TRBJ2-5, with D hard to call. CDR1 is SGHAT and CDR2 is FQNNGV in the germline V gene. This CDR3 is built from 14 residues. V was cut by 0 bases and J by 1 base, with 6 bases left in between. The CDR3 DNA is TGTGCCAGCAGCTTAGATTTCTCCCAAGAGACCCAGTACTTC. Translating it yields CASSLDFSQETQYF.

The rearrangement joins TRBV6-5 to TRBJ1-5; D unclear. CDR1 MNHEY and CDR2 SVGAGI come from the germline V gene. V lost 6 bases and J 7 bases, leaving 16 bases between the germline ends. The CDR3 loop spans 14 amino acids. DNA of the CDR3: TGTGCCAGCAGACAGACACCTCCGGGCCAGCCCCAGCATTTT. Amino acids: CASRQTPPGQPQHF.

The chain couples TRBV18 to TRBJ1-1; the D is unclear. Germline CDR1 is KGHSH and CDR2 is LQKENI. Deletions cut 8 bases from V and 1 base from J, with 14 bases between. The CDR3 extends over 14 amino acids. Written as DNA, the CDR3 is TGTGCCAGCCTCGACCCGGGAAGGAACACTGAAGCTTTCTTT. Protein sequence: CASLDPGRNTEAFF.